This T cell receptor (beta chain) stems from a study of cytomegalovirus exposure and HLA in healthy donors. General study findings and limits: Cytomegalovirus status was reportedly diagnosed by the classifier with high specificity and sensitivity.

Details on this clone: Antigen specificity is unknown.

The V end was cut by 6 bases, the J end by 0 bases, with 12 bases between. The CDR3 runs to 14 residues. Germline loops: CDR1 KGHSH, CDR2 LQKENI. Repertoires were generated with immunoSEQ multiplex PCR, while TCRdb's copy carries only in-frame clones and drops some. The sample shows about 120,000 clones, 88% of them seen only once. The sample comprised PBMCs. V gene TRBV18 combines with J gene TRBJ2-7; maybe TRBD1 (5 bases). The sequence came from a man younger than 35 in good health and CMV-seropositive. The CDR3 sequence is CASSEGASSYEQYF. CDR3 DNA sequence: TGTGCCAGCTCCGAAGGGGCATCCTCCTACGAGCAGTACTTC.